These T cell receptor beta chains were read from a single sample in a study of STAT3 mutations in large granular lymphocyte leukemia. TCRdb's copy holds only in-frame clones and misses some; the assay was immunoSEQ multiplex PCR. The sample carries under 35,000 clones, around 87% recorded once. Sample: peripheral blood mononuclear cells. The receptor source for this set is a man in his sixties with T-cell large granular lymphocyte leukemia. Some clones in this sample may be carry-over from other donors' samples. Both conserved end residues are part of each CDR3. A D gene is named only where the DNA matches it firmly. Size tells how often a clone was seen (once, few, many) or the class of an expanded clone, and some rows leave it out.

J: TRBJ2-1
D: .
V: TRBV5-1
size: once
DNA: TGCGCCAGCAGCTCGGCCGTTGACGATGAGCAGTTCTTC
CDR3: CASSSAVDDEQFF

J: TRBJ2-2
D: .
V: TRBV9
size: .
DNA: TGTGCCAGCAGCGTAGGCACCGGGGAGCTGTTTTTT
CDR3: CASSVGTGELFF

J: TRBJ1-2
D: .
V: TRBV5-1
size: .
DNA: TGCGCCAGCAGCTTGGGACAGGACTACTATGGCTACACCTTC
CDR3: CASSLGQDYYGYTF

J: TRBJ2-1
D: TRBD2
V: TRBV6-5
size: .
DNA: TGTGCCAGCACCCTAACTAGCGGGGCTTACAATGAGCAGTTCTTC
CDR3: CASTLTSGAYNEQFF

J: TRBJ1-4
D: TRBD1
V: TRBV28
size: .
DNA: TGTGCCAGCAGTCCCCCGAGACAGGGGGCTCGAACTAATGAAAAACTGTTTTTT
CDR3: CASSPPRQGARTNEKLFF

J: TRBJ1-2
D: .
V: TRBV30
size: .
DNA: TGTGCCTTAGGGGGGGACTATGGCTACACCTTC
CDR3: CALGGDYGYTF

J: TRBJ2-7
D: .
V: TRBV29-1
size: few
DNA: TGCAGCGTTCCAGCATGGGGCCACGAGCAGTACTTC
CDR3: CSVPAWGHEQYF

J: TRBJ2-2
D: .
V: TRBV7-2
size: few
DNA: TGTGCCAGCAGCTTAGCGCAGGGCACCGGGGAGCTGTTTTTT
CDR3: CASSLAQGTGELFF

J: TRBJ1-5
D: .
V: TRBV7-2
size: few
DNA: TGTGCCAGCAGCTTAGTGGGCGGGTATAGCAATCAGCCCCAGCATTTT
CDR3: CASSLVGGYSNQPQHF

J: TRBJ1-1
D: .
V: TRBV5-4
size: .
DNA: TGTGCCAGCAGCTTGGAACAGGGGAACACTGAAGCTTTCTTT
CDR3: CASSLEQGNTEAFF

J: TRBJ2-7
D: .
V: TRBV14
size: .
DNA: TGTGCCAGCAGCCTCGGTCCTCGGACCCACGAGCAGTACTTC
CDR3: CASSLGPRTHEQYF

J: TRBJ1-2
D: .
V: TRBV2
size: .
DNA: TGTGCCAGCAGTTTCGTAGGGGACTATGGCTACACCTTC
CDR3: CASSFVGDYGYTF

J: TRBJ2-1
D: TRBD2
V: TRBV5-1
size: .
DNA: TGCGCCAGCAGCAAAACTAGCGGGAGTGCCAGCTCCTACAATGAGCAGTTCTTC
CDR3: CASSKTSGSASSYNEQFF

J: TRBJ2-1
D: .
V: TRBV30
size: .
DNA: TGTGCCTGGAGTGTCGGGAGAGGGGAGCAGTTCTTC
CDR3: CAWSVGRGEQFF